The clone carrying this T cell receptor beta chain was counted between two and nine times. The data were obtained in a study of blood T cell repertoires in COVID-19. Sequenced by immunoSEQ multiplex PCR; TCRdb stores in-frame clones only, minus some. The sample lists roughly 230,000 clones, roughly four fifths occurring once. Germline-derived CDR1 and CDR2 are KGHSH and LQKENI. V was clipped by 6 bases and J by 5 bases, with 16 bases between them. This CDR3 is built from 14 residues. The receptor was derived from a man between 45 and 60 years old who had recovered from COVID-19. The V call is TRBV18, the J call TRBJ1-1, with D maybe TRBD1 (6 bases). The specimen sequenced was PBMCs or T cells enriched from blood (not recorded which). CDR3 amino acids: CASSPGGRETEAFF. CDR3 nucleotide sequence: TGTGCCAGCTCTCCGGGGGGGCGGGAGACTGAAGCTTTCTTT.